A single TCR beta chain is shown here with its context. The record originates from a study of OX40 agonist ivuxolimab in advanced cancers. The trim removed 5 bases at V and 7 bases at J, leaving 5 bases unmatched. The CDR3 sequence is 14 residues long. From germline, CDR1 is MNHNY and CDR2 SVGAGI (reference sequence). The protocol was immunoSEQ multiplex PCR, while the TCRdb copy is restricted to in-frame clones and leaves out a portion. This sample has roughly 67,000 clones, with roughly 90% found just once. This chain uses TRBV6-6 with TRBJ1-4; 9 nucleotides match TRBD1. Material: CD4+ or CD8+ T cells sorted from blood, obtained in a trial of the OX40 agonist ivuxolimab. This TCR was sampled from an adult with an advanced solid tumor such as melanoma, head and neck, liver or kidney cancer. Here the CDR3 reads CASSMTGGAEKLFF. The CDR3 DNA follows: TGTGCCAGCAGTATGACAGGGGGTGCTGAAAAACTGTTTTTT.